This T cell receptor (beta chain) emerged from a study of T cell responses to AZD1222 COVID-19 vaccine (TCRdb year 2021). With respect to the entire study: A total of 233 trial participants underwent TCR sequencing, of whom 200 to 220 had received two doses of AZD1222 and around 26 had received two doses of the MenACWY control vaccine. Trial participants were enrolled by age into 18-55, 56-69 and 70-plus year subgroups, with around 140, 26 and 57 TCR-sequenced participants respectively.

What the time point label conveys for this sample: about 28 days (+/-7) after the second vaccine dose. Because spike-specific TCR depth and breadth did not differ between the two schedules, AZD1222 recipients who got a second dose at roughly 4 weeks were pooled with those who got a second dose at roughly 12 weeks. The vaccinee samples were drawn from two UK trials, COV001 and COV002, one of which was a single-blind randomized controlled phase 2/3 trial testing AZD1222 (ChAdOx1 nCoV-19) in healthy adults. For TCRbeta chain sequencing, PBMC samples from trial participants were taken at day 0 and at day 28 after the second dose. The research as a whole found: The vaccine-associated CD4 TCRs covered the entire spike protein, and the dominant responses fell in regions 160-218 and 743-854. In the small 56-69-year group, the increase in depth fell short of significance, most likely because of low power. Most participants were white British and females outnumbered males, and the authors suggested that clonal diversity may have been underestimated. Because no day 14 peak-response samples were available, repertoires were characterized only after the peak T cell response. Epitopes outside the regions mutated in the B.1.351 and B.1.1.7 variants were reportedly recognized by nearly half of the unique spike-specific TCRs. A significant rise in spike-specific TCR breadth and depth was observed after two AZD1222 doses relative to day 0 and relative to MenACWY recipients. Only five or six AZD1222 recipients were SARS-CoV-2 seropositive at baseline, limiting conclusions about previously exposed vaccinees.

A word on this clone: This receptor's antigen is unknown. Base qualities are not provided; no much larger clone lies one nucleotide away.

The CDR3 regions of human TCRbeta chains were analyzed by immunosequencing. The published analysis was carried out like this. TCRs in the repertoires were matched against a reference library of SARS-CoV-2-specific TCRs that had been generated with the MIRA antigen-specificity platform. Breadth was defined as the fraction of unique TCRs that were SARS-CoV-2-associated, and depth was defined as the fraction of total T cells that were SARS-CoV-2-associated. Using the MIRA data, each spike-specific TCR was mapped to the spike region that the TCR reacts to and placed in a CD4 or CD8 class. Log10-transformed breadth and depth values were compared by one-way ANOVA with Sidak's multiple comparisons tests. TCRdb limited this immuneACCESS table to in-frame rearrangements with V and J called. A share of clones is missing; checked studies link under half to unresolved V genes, and the rest is unexplained. D and trimming were read from the DNA, whereas the V and J calls and clone size are those reported in that table. The sample table contains 150,000 to 250,000 clones; only one count was recorded for about nine tenths of them. Under 4% of the sample is held by the ten biggest clonotypes.

Its CDR3 holds 15 amino acids, cysteine through phenylalanine. The CDR3 DNA has 45 bases and is translated from base 1. Trimming takes 4 bases from V and 2 bases from J, and the germline ends sit 14 bases apart. CDR1 and CDR2 are drawn from the germline V gene: MDHEN, SYDVKM. The sequence links TRBV28 to TRBJ2-5; the D gene is perhaps TRBD2, on 7 matching bases. The sample was peripheral blood, taken 28 days after the second AZD1222 dose. The sequence came from an adult who received the AZD1222 COVID-19 vaccine. The sequence in DNA is TGTGCCAGCAGTTCCGAGGGGGGGAGGCAAGAGACCCAGTACTTC. This gives the protein CASSSEGGRQETQYF.